The 27 T cell receptor beta chains reported below all come from one sample, sequenced in a study. TCRdb analysed the RT-PCR reads with MiXCR anew, one entry per CDR3 protein. This table has about 700,000 distinct CDR3 sequences, approximately 15% appearing once. Sequenced material: memory CD4+ T cells from blood. These receptors originate from a female donor in good health, serving as a healthy control.

This clonotype was detected only a few times. Written as DNA, the CDR3 is TGTGCCATCACCCCTGGCGAGGGCAGATCGTATAACACTGAAGCTTTCTTT. Translating it yields CAITPGEGRSYNTEAFF. The chain has TRBV10-3 and TRBJ1-1; D ambiguous. CDR3 size: 17 residues. Trimming cost V 7 bases and J 2 bases, with 23 bases left between them. CDR1 ENHRY and CDR2 SYGVKD come from the germline V gene.

This clonotype was seen more than once but under ten times. This rearrangement joins TRBV14 to TRBJ2-2, with D unresolved. The CDR3 is 18 amino acids. Trimming cost V 4 bases and J 4 bases, with 22 bases left between them. Germline CDR1 is SGHDN and CDR2 is FVKESK. CDR3 nucleotides: TGTGCCAGCAGCCGGCTCCCCTTCGAGATGCTTTCCACCGGGGAGCTGTTTTTT. Amino acids: CASSRLPFEMLSTGELFF.

This clonotype occurred many times. The chain combines TRBV4-3 with TRBJ1-2, with D unresolved. Germline loops: CDR1 LGHNA, CDR2 YSLEER. This CDR3 has 14 residues. The ends were cut back, 0 bases at V and 8 bases at J, with 13 bases in the middle. The CDR3 loop reads CASSQEHESGGYTF. CDR3 sequence (DNA): TGCGCCAGCAGCCAAGAACACGAAAGCGGAGGCTACACCTTC.

This clonotype was seen many times. The chain recombines TRBV24-1 with TRBJ2-3; D is perhaps TRBD2 (6 bases). The V end was cut by 5 bases, the J end by 3 bases, with 17 bases between. Germline V CDR1 and CDR2: KGHDR, SFDVKD. CDR3 length: 16 residues. Here the CDR3 reads CATSALGGLSTDTQYF. DNA of the CDR3: TGTGCCACCAGTGCCTTGGGGGGATTGAGTACAGATACGCAGTATTTT.

The chain recombines TRBV9 with TRBJ2-7, with D maybe TRBD1 (6 bases). Germline assignment: CDR1 SGDLS and CDR2 YYNGEE. The CDR3 extends over 15 amino acids. V was shortened by 0 bases and J by 2 bases, with 12 bases between the two germline ends. CDR3 bases: TGTGCCAGCAGCGTAGGGGCAGGGGAAACCTACGAGCAGTACTTC. Amino acids: CASSVGAGETYEQYF.

This clonotype has a count of ten or more. This rearrangement joins TRBV6-5 to TRBJ2-2; D is uncertain. Germline-derived CDR1 and CDR2 are MNHEY and SVGAGI. The CDR3 has 14 amino acids. V was trimmed by 6 bases and J by 0 bases, leaving 8 bases between them. DNA for the CDR3: TGTGCCAGCAGCCCGGGCACGAACACCGGGGAGCTGTTTTTT. Amino acids: CASSPGTNTGELFF.

This clonotype was counted ten times or more. J is TRBJ2-2 and V is TRBV20-1; possibly TRBD1 for D (6 bases). The length of the CDR3 is 11 residues. V lost 6 bases and J lost 7, with 9 bases in between. Germline CDR1 is DFQATT and CDR2 is SNEGSKA (reference sequence). The CDR3 DNA reads as TGCAGTGCCTCGGGACACGGGGAGCTGTTTTTT. Amino acid sequence: CSASGHGELFF.

This clonotype has at least ten counts. V usage is TRBV12-3 or TRBV12-4 and J usage is TRBJ1-2, with a weak D call TRBD1 (6 bases). CDR3 size: 13 residues. The germline V and J ends were trimmed by 7 bases and 2 bases, with 11 bases remaining between them. The CDR3 sequence: CASTLGGNYGYTF. As DNA, the CDR3 is TGTGCCAGCACCCTAGGGGGGAACTATGGCTACACCTTC.

In this sample, this clonotype turned up once. This chain links TRBV7-2 with TRBJ2-3; TRBD1 matches at 7 bases. CDR1 SGHTA and CDR2 FQGNSA come from the germline V gene. V shed 4 bases, J shed 4 bases, and the junction held 8 bases outside the gene matches. The CDR3 sequence is 15 residues long. For the CDR3, the DNA is TGTGCCAGCAGCTCGGCCGGGACAGCCCCAGATACGCAGTATTTT. Amino acid sequence: CASSSAGTAPDTQYF.

This clonotype appeared a few times. This sequence joins TRBV27 and TRBJ2-3; 9 nucleotides align to TRBD2. This CDR3 has 14 residues. CDR1 is MNHEY and CDR2 is SMNVEV in the germline V gene (reference sequence). Trimming cost V 7 bases and J 5 bases; bases outside gene matches: 7. In DNA, the CDR3 is TGTGCCAGCACGCGGGCGGGAGGGCGAGATACGCAGTATTTT. It codes for CASTRAGGRDTQYF.

This clonotype was detected a few times. The rearrangement uses TRBV11-2 and TRBJ2-5, with D tentatively TRBD1 or TRBD2 (5 bases each). V lost 2 bases, J lost 5 bases, and 18 bases lay in between. The length of the CDR3 is 16 residues. Germline V gene sequence: CDR1 SGHAT, CDR2 FQNNGV. CDR3 residues: CASSLRYGTQGETQYF. The CDR3 DNA is TGTGCCAGCAGCTTACGATACGGGACCCAAGGGGAGACCCAGTACTTC.

The V call is TRBV18, the J call TRBJ2-1; the D is unclear. This CDR3 is built from 15 residues. The V end lost 3 bases, the J end lost 0 bases, and 9 bases lay between the germline ends. Germline assignment: CDR1 KGHSH and CDR2 LQKENI. The CDR3 protein is CASSPPATSYNEQFF. In nucleotides, the CDR3 is TGTGCCAGCTCACCTCCAGCGACCTCCTACAATGAGCAGTTCTTC.

This chain joins TRBV4-3 and TRBJ1-4, with D possibly matching TRBD1 (5 bases). There are 15 residues in the CDR3. Germline CDR1 and CDR2: LGHNA and YSLEER. Trimming removed 0 bases from V and 5 bases from J, with 10 bases in between. The CDR3: CASSQERRENEKLFF. The DNA of the CDR3 is TGCGCCAGCAGCCAAGAACGCAGGGAGAATGAAAAACTGTTTTTT.

This clonotype was observed at least ten times. The chain joins TRBV24-1 to TRBJ2-5; TRBD2 matches at 12 bases. Trimming took 3 bases from V and 4 from J; bases not matched to a gene: 5. Germline loops: CDR1 KGHDR, CDR2 SFDVKD. The CDR3 loop spans 16 amino acids. CDR3 protein: CATSDRLAGGLETQYF. The CDR3 DNA reads as TGTGCCACCAGTGATAGGCTAGCGGGAGGGTTAGAGACCCAGTACTTC.

This clonotype was counted at least ten times. The genes are TRBV20-1 and TRBJ1-5; a weak D match, TRBD1 (5 bases). The CDR3 has 13 residues. Per germline, CDR1 DFQATT and CDR2 SNEGSKA (reference sequence). Trimming took 4 bases from V and 1 from J, leaving 8 bases between them. The CDR3 bases are TGCAGTGCTATATGGGGGAGCAATCAGCCCCAGCATTTT. Its translation is CSAIWGSNQPQHF.

This clonotype turned up a few times. The V call is TRBV14, the J call TRBJ2-1; TRBD2 aligns across 11 bases. This CDR3 comprises 15 residues. Germline V lookup: CDR1 SGHDN, CDR2 FVKESK. With 1 base clipped from V and 8 bases from J, the junction kept 4 bases outside the gene matches. Written as DNA, the CDR3 is TGTGCCAGCAGCCAAGGGGGACTAGCGGACCATGAGCAGTTCTTC. Amino acid sequence: CASSQGGLADHEQFF.

This clonotype has a handful of counts. The gene calls are TRBV28 and TRBJ2-6; D is tentatively TRBD1 or TRBD2 (5 bases each). The CDR3 is made up of 15 amino acids. V was shortened by 9 bases and J by 0 bases, with 12 bases between the two germline ends. The germline V gene has CDR1 MDHEN and CDR2 SYDVKM. This CDR3 is CASKGRNSGANVLTF. CDR3 nucleotide sequence: TGTGCCAGTAAGGGACGGAACTCTGGGGCCAACGTCCTGACTTTC.

This clonotype appeared many times. The chain recombines TRBV4-3 with TRBJ2-7; possibly TRBD1 or TRBD2 for D (5 bases each). The CDR3 spans 15 residues. Trimming removed 0 bases at V and 2 bases at J, with 11 bases between. Germline V gene data show CDR1 as LGHNA and CDR2 as YSLEER. The CDR3 nucleotides read TGCGCCAGCAGCCAAGATGACGGGGCCCCCTACGAGCAGTACTTC. Translated, it gives CASSQDDGAPYEQYF.

This clonotype turned up a few times. The chain is built from TRBV7-2 and TRBJ2-1, with 9 bases aligning to TRBD2. The CDR3 runs 14 residues. The germline V gene encodes CDR1 SGHTA and CDR2 FQGNSA. Germline trimming cut 5 bases from V and 9 bases from J; bases unmatched to any gene: 8. The CDR3 sequence: CASSRGLAGVEQFF. CDR3 sequence (DNA): TGTGCCAGCAGCCGAGGATTAGCGGGAGTTGAGCAGTTCTTC.

This clonotype was found a few times. The chain couples TRBV6-2 or TRBV6-3 to TRBJ2-2; D gene ambiguous. Germline CDR1 and CDR2: MNHEY and SVGEGT. Trimming stripped 0 bases from V and 8 bases from J, with 10 bases between. The CDR3 sequence is 14 residues long. CDR3 in DNA: TGTGCCAGCAGTTACTCAGAGGCCGTGGGGGAGCTGTTTTTT. Its protein is CASSYSEAVGELFF.

This chain uses TRBV7-8 with TRBJ2-1; 9 nucleotides align to TRBD2. The CDR3 sequence is 16 residues long. The junction had 12 bases not matched to a gene; V was cut back by 10 bases and J by 2 bases. Germline-derived CDR1 and CDR2 are SGHVS and FQNEAQ. The CDR3 region is CATSDAGGRAYNEQFF. As DNA, the CDR3 is TGTGCCACCAGTGATGCGGGGGGGAGGGCCTACAATGAGCAGTTCTTC.

The chain employs TRBV7-2 and TRBJ1-4, with unresolved D. Per germline, CDR1 SGHTA and CDR2 FQGNSA. The CDR3 totals 13 residues. The V end was cut by 5 bases, the J end by 7 bases, with 11 bases between. In DNA form, the CDR3 reads TGTGCCAGCAGCAAAGCAAACAGTGAAAAACTGTTTTTT. Translated: CASSKANSEKLFF.

At least ten counts were recorded for this clonotype. The chain has TRBV5-1 and TRBJ2-3; TRBD2 aligns across 10 bases. The CDR3 is made up of 14 amino acids. After removal of 7 bases from V and 4 bases from J, the junction contained 6 bases not matched to a gene. Germline V CDR1 and CDR2: SGHRS, YFSETQ. The DNA for the CDR3 is TGCGCCAGCTGTAGCGGGAGGTTCCCAGATACGCAGTATTTT. Translation gives CASCSGRFPDTQYF.

This clonotype was detected ten times or more. CDR3 nucleotide sequence: TGCGCCAGCAGCCAAGCAAACAGGGATTCAGAGACCCAGTACTTC. This gives the protein CASSQANRDSETQYF. The rearrangement links TRBV4-3 to TRBJ2-5, with D maybe TRBD1 (6 bases). Germline-derived CDR1 and CDR2 are LGHNA and YSLEER. V was clipped by 1 base and J by 4 bases, with 13 bases between them. The CDR3 has 15 amino acids.

In its sample, this clonotype was seen many times. The chain recombines TRBV29-1 with TRBJ2-5; 9 bases agree with TRBD1. J lost 4 bases, V lost 4 bases, and 4 bases had no gene match. This CDR3 has 13 amino acids. Germline-derived CDR1 and CDR2 are SQVTM and ANQGSEA. The DNA of the CDR3 is TGCAGCGTTGCGTCACAGGGGGCAGAGACCCAGTACTTC. Its translation is CSVASQGAETQYF.

The table lists this clonotype with a few counts. The J gene is TRBJ2-5, the V gene TRBV24-1; no definite D call. V lost 2 bases and J 5 bases, leaving 5 bases between the germline ends. The germline gives CDR1 KGHDR, CDR2 SFDVKD. The CDR3 consists of 12 residues. CDR3 loop: CATSDSSETQYF. Written as DNA, the CDR3 is TGTGCCACCAGTGATTCTTCGGAGACCCAGTACTTC.

The CDR3 DNA sequence: TGTGCCAGCAGTGAAAGTTCAGGGTTCGGTGGCTACACCTTC. It is translated as CASSESSGFGGYTF. The V and J genes are TRBV6-1 and TRBJ1-2; TRBD1 is a possible D gene (5 bases). V lost 2 bases and J 7 bases, leaving 14 bases between the germline ends. In germline, CDR1 is MNHNS, CDR2 SASEGT. This CDR3 is built from 14 residues.